The 5 T cell receptor beta chains listed next were all sequenced from one sample in a study of cytomegalovirus exposure and HLA in healthy donors. The study ran its PCR with 60 Vbeta and 13 Jbeta primers. Assay: immunoSEQ multiplex PCR; the TCRdb copy retains only in-frame clones and omits some. This sample carries about 170,000 clones, around three quarters of them seen once, and the ten largest clones take approximately 2.2%. Sequencing input: PBMCs. These receptors were collected from a woman younger than 45 in good health and CMV-seropositive.

This clone was recorded once. The V call is TRBV6-1, the J call TRBJ1-3; TRBD1 matches at 7 bases. V lost 2 bases, J lost 6 bases, and 4 bases stayed unmatched. Germline CDR1 reads MNHNS; CDR2 reads SASEGT. There are 14 residues in the CDR3. The CDR3 protein is CASSELGGENTIYF. CDR3 nucleotides: TGTGCCAGCAGTGAATTAGGGGGCGAAAACACCATATATTTT.

The chain is built from TRBV5-4 and TRBJ2-1; TRBD2 aligns across 7 bases. After removal of 4 bases from V and 4 bases from J, the junction contained 8 bases not matched to a gene. In germline, CDR1 is SGHNT, CDR2 YYREEE (reference sequence). The CDR3 length is 15 residues. Here the CDR3 DNA reads TGTGCCAGCAGCCGCTCTGCGGGAGAGTACAATGAGCAGTTCTTC. Translation gives CASSRSAGEYNEQFF.

This CDR3 reads CASRLTQGVNTEAFF. CDR3 nucleotides: TGTGCCAGCCGCCTGACCCAGGGGGTAAACACTGAAGCTTTCTTT. The genes are TRBV6-5 and TRBJ1-1, with TRBD1 matching 7 bases. The CDR3 is made up of 15 amino acids. Germline values: CDR1 MNHEY, CDR2 SVGAGI. V was pared by 8 bases and J by 2 bases, with 11 bases of the junction left unmatched.

The gene calls are TRBV11-2 and TRBJ2-1; D unresolved. V was trimmed by 4 bases and J by 0 bases, leaving 16 bases between them. The CDR3 is made up of 17 amino acids. Germline V lookup: CDR1 SGHAT, CDR2 FQNNGV. Written as DNA, the CDR3 is TGTGCCAGCAGCTCCAGGTACAATGGAAGCTCCTACAATGAGCAGTTCTTC. It is translated as CASSSRYNGSSYNEQFF.

The chain couples TRBV5-1 to TRBJ2-5; 9 nucleotides agree with TRBD2. The CDR3 runs 16 residues. Germline V gives CDR1 SGHRS, CDR2 YFSETQ. With V trimmed by 0 bases and J by 1 base, 4 bases remained unmatched. CDR3 in amino acids: CASSLAAGGLQETQYF. CDR3 bases: TGCGCCAGCAGCTTGGCAGCGGGGGGCCTCCAAGAGACCCAGTACTTC.